These T cell receptor beta chains were read from a single sample in a study of blood T cell repertoires in COVID-19. The repertoire was sequenced with immunoSEQ multiplex PCR; TCRdb's copy has only in-frame clones and lacks some. This table holds 250,000 or so clones, 88% found once. Sequenced material: peripheral blood. These TCRs come from a woman aged 55 to 70 with acute or convalescent COVID-19. Both conserved end residues are part of each CDR3. A D gene is named only where the DNA matches it firmly. Size is omitted from some rows. Given values are once, few, many or a class for expanded clones.

D gene | J gene | clone size | V gene | CDR3 DNA | CDR3 protein
. | TRBJ2-1 | . | TRBV18 | TGTGCCAGCTCACCTGGACTGGGGAACATGGGCAATGAGCAGTTCTTC | CASSPGLGNMGNEQFF
. | TRBJ1-6 | . | TRBV11-3 | TGTGCCAGCAGCTCGACGCGGAATTCACCCCTCCACTTT | CASSSTRNSPLHF
TRBD2 | TRBJ2-1 | . | TRBV6-4 | TGTGCCAGCAGTGTAGGAGGTAGCGGGAGGGCCCTTGAGCAGTTCTTC | CASSVGGSGRALEQFF
. | TRBJ1-1 | . | TRBV10-3 | TGTGCCATCATGGGGACGGGGAGGACTGAAGCTTTCTTT | CAIMGTGRTEAFF
. | TRBJ1-1 | . | TRBV27 | TGTGCCAGCAGTTTTTATCGGAACACTGAAGCTTTCTTT | CASSFYRNTEAFF
TRBD1 | TRBJ1-3 | . | TRBV4-1 | TGCGCCAGCAGCCAAGCCTGGCAGGGGGATGGAAACACCATATATTTT | CASSQAWQGDGNTIYF
. | TRBJ2-2 | . | TRBV5-4 | TGTGCCAGCAGCCCCGGGACTTACTCTTTCAACACCGGGGAGCTGTTTTTT | CASSPGTYSFNTGELFF
TRBD1 | TRBJ2-5 | once | TRBV24-1 | TGTGCCACCAGTGATTTCGACCTGGACAGGGTTAACCCTCGCCCCCGCGGGGAGACCCAGTACTTC | CATSDFDLDRVNPRPRGETQYF
TRBD1 | TRBJ2-7 | . | TRBV5-1 | TGCGCCAGCAGCACAACGACAGGGATCTACGAGCAGTACTTC | CASSTTTGIYEQYF
. | TRBJ1-3 | . | TRBV2 | TGTGCCAGCAGTGAAGAAGCAGGCTCTGGAAACACCATATATTTT | CASSEEAGSGNTIYF
TRBD1 | TRBJ1-6 | . | TRBV28 | TGTGCCATCCGCCCCGACAGGGTAAATTCACCCCTCCACTTT | CAIRPDRVNSPLHF
TRBD2 | TRBJ2-7 | . | TRBV6-5 | TGTGCCAGCAGTTACTCCGGCGGGGGAAGCTCCTACGAGCAGTACTTC | CASSYSGGGSSYEQYF
. | TRBJ1-3 | . | TRBV5-4 | TGTGCCAGCAGCTTGGGGCTAGCCCCTGGAAACACCATATATTTT | CASSLGLAPGNTIYF
TRBD1 | TRBJ2-1 | . | TRBV27 | TGTGCCAGCAGATATTACCCCGACAGGGGCCTTTACAATGAGCAGTTCTTC | CASRYYPDRGLYNEQFF
TRBD2 | TRBJ2-3 | . | TRBV9 | TGTGCCAGCAGCCCGGGACTAGCCACAGATACGCAGTATTTT | CASSPGLATDTQYF
TRBD1 | TRBJ1-2 | . | TRBV18 | TGTGCCAGCTCACCGCAGGGGGCGCTGAACTATGGCTACACCTTC | CASSPQGALNYGYTF
. | TRBJ1-1 | . | TRBV3-1/TRBV3-2 | TGTGCCAGCAGCCAAGATCTCCGGACTAACACTGAAGCTTTCTTT | CASSQDLRTNTEAFF
. | TRBJ1-2 | . | TRBV7-9 | TGTGCCAGCAGAAGCCCGGGACAATCGAACTATGGCTACACCTTC | CASRSPGQSNYGYTF
. | TRBJ1-2 | once | TRBV4-3 | TGCGCCAGCAGCCAAGGGGTCAGGGTCGATGGCTACACCTTC | CASSQGVRVDGYTF
. | TRBJ1-1 | . | TRBV30 | TGTGCCTGGAGCCATGGGGGGGAGGCCACTGAAGCTTTCTTT | CAWSHGGEATEAFF
TRBD1 | TRBJ2-7 | . | TRBV5-6 | TGTGCCAGCAGCCGACAGGGCCTGGAGCAGTACTTC | CASSRQGLEQYF
. | TRBJ2-5 | . | TRBV19 | TGTGCCAGTAGTATCATCCAGGGCCAAGAGACCCAGTACTTC | CASSIIQGQETQYF
. | TRBJ2-3 | . | TRBV10-3 | TGTGCCATCAGTGAACCAGGGAACACAGATACGCAGTATTTT | CAISEPGNTDTQYF
. | TRBJ2-3 | once | TRBV10-3 | TGTGCCATCAGTGAGTCGAAGGGACAACCTACGCAGTATTTT | CAISESKGQPTQYF
TRBD2 | TRBJ2-5 | once | TRBV30 | TGTGCCTGGAGTGGGGAGAGTAGCGGGACCCTGACCCAGTACTTC | CAWSGESSGTLTQYF
TRBD1 | TRBJ1-5 | . | TRBV6-5 | TGTGCCAGCAGGCCCGACAGGGGCAATCAGCCCCAGCATTTT | CASRPDRGNQPQHF
. | TRBJ1-1 | . | TRBV3-1/TRBV3-2 | TGTGCCAGCAGCCAGGGGGGAGAAGCTTTCTTT | CASSQGGEAFF
. | TRBJ1-2 | . | TRBV29-1 | TGCAGCGTTGAAACAGGGCAGTCCTATGGCTACACCTTC | CSVETGQSYGYTF
TRBD2 | TRBJ2-3 | . | TRBV19 | TGTGCCAGTAGTATAGACAGTGGGAGCGGGGGTCTGACAGATACGCAGTATTTT | CASSIDSGSGGLTDTQYF
TRBD2 | TRBJ2-3 | . | TRBV5-1 | TGCGCCAGCAGTTCTAGCGGGAGGAGCACAGATACGCAGTATTTT | CASSSSGRSTDTQYF
. | TRBJ2-3 | . | TRBV29-1 | TGCAGCGTTGGGTTGACAAGCACAGATACGCAGTATTTT | CSVGLTSTDTQYF
. | TRBJ1-5 | . | TRBV28 | TGTGCCAGCAGCCACCACCCAGGGAGGGGAAATCAGCCCCAGCATTTT | CASSHHPGRGNQPQHF
TRBD2 | TRBJ2-3 | . | TRBV10-3 | TGTGCCATCAGCCCCAGTACGGGACTAGCGGGAGTTCGTACAGATACGCAGTATTTT | CAISPSTGLAGVRTDTQYF
. | TRBJ1-4 | . | TRBV5-5 | TGTGCCAGCAGCTTCCAGGGGCCAGTGGGACTGTTTTTT | CASSFQGPVGLFF
TRBD1 | TRBJ2-3 | once | TRBV7-2 | TGTGCCAGCAGCTTCGGGAACCCCGGGACAGGGGGCAGAGATACGCAGTATTTT | CASSFGNPGTGGRDTQYF
TRBD1 | TRBJ2-7 | . | TRBV19 | TGTGCCAGTACTGTACAGGGGGGAGGAAGAGGCGAGCAGTACTTC | CASTVQGGGRGEQYF
. | TRBJ1-3 | . | TRBV25-1 | TGTGCCAGCAGTGAAGACGCGAGGGGGTTTGGAAACACCATATATTTT | CASSEDARGFGNTIYF
. | TRBJ1-6 | . | TRBV14 | TGTGCCAGCAGCCAAGAGGGCAGGTCACCCCTCCACTTT | CASSQEGRSPLHF
TRBD2 | TRBJ2-1 | . | TRBV28 | TGTGCCAGCAGTTTAGCGGGAGGGGGGTACAATGAGCAGTTCTTC | CASSLAGGGYNEQFF
. | TRBJ1-1 | few | TRBV19 | TGTGCCAGTTTTCTTTGGGGGGGACACACTGAAGCTTTCTTT | CASFLWGGHTEAFF
. | TRBJ2-1 | . | TRBV11-3 | TGTGCCAGCAGCGGGGGGAGTATTGAGCAGTTCTTC | CASSGGSIEQFF
. | TRBJ2-4 | . | TRBV7-9 | TGTGCCAGCAGCTTAGTAGGGGCTTTGGCCAAAAACATTCAGTACTTC | CASSLVGALAKNIQYF
. | TRBJ1-3 | . | TRBV19 | TGTGCCAGTAGTATAGGCGGACAGACCCAGGGAAACACCATATATTTT | CASSIGGQTQGNTIYF
TRBD1 | TRBJ2-5 | few | TRBV9 | TGTGCCAGCAGCGCAACCGGGACAGGGAATGGAGAGACCCAGTACTTC | CASSATGTGNGETQYF
. | TRBJ2-5 | . | TRBV5-5 | TGTGCCAGCAGCTTCCGTCGCCAGGACCAAGAGACCCAGTACTTC | CASSFRRQDQETQYF
. | TRBJ2-7 | . | TRBV2 | TGTGCCAGCAGTACAGTTTCTAATGCCTACGAGCAGTACTTC | CASSTVSNAYEQYF
. | TRBJ1-5 | . | TRBV5-6 | TGTGCCAGCAGCTTGGGACCTGACTACAGCAATCAGCCCCAGCATTTT | CASSLGPDYSNQPQHF
TRBD1 | TRBJ1-1 | once | TRBV5-1 | TGCGCCAGCAGCAGGACAGGGGTTGGGGTGAACACTGAAGCTTTCTTT | CASSRTGVGVNTEAFF
. | TRBJ2-7 | . | TRBV6-5 | TGTGCCAGCAGTTACTCGATATGGGAGGCCGAGCAGTACTTC | CASSYSIWEAEQYF
. | TRBJ1-2 | once | TRBV4-3 | TGCGCCAGCAGCCAAGATAGGATTGCGGGAGGTGGAGGCTACACCTTC | CASSQDRIAGGGGYTF
. | TRBJ1-4 | . | TRBV7-2 | TGTGCCAGCAGCTCCGGACAGATTAATGAAAAACTGTTTTTT | CASSSGQINEKLFF
TRBD2 | TRBJ2-7 | . | TRBV27 | TGTGCCAGCAGTACCCGTAGCGGGAGTGCTCACGAGCAGTACTTC | CASSTRSGSAHEQYF